A selection of T cell receptor beta chains follows, all from one sample in a study of graft-versus-host responses after intestinal transplantation. Method: immunoSEQ multiplex PCR; TCRdb's copy keeps in-frame clones and lacks some. The table has 20,000 to 25,000 clones, about 80% seen once; the top ten hold approximately 3.3%. Here the sequenced sample was ileum tissue, taken 12 days after intestinal transplant. These receptors all stem from a human patient who received an intestinal transplant, so some T cells may come from the graft donor. Each CDR3 is given with its conserved first and last residue. Each record gives: D gene, clone size, V gene, J gene, CDR3 DNA, CDR3 protein. D genes are given only for firm matches. The listing skips clone size in some rows; elsewhere it reads once, few, many or a size class.

d_gene: NA
abundance: NA
v_gene: TRBV14
j_gene: TRBJ2-5
CDR3nt: TGTGCCAGCAGCGACCTACTGGGACGGGGGTCGGGGGGCCGTCAAGAGACCCAGTACTTC
CDR3aa: CASSDLLGRGSGGRQETQYF

d_gene: NA
abundance: NA
v_gene: TRBV4-2
j_gene: TRBJ1-6
CDR3nt: TGTGCCAGCAGCCTAACCTCCTCCAAGACAGGCCTTAATTCACCCCTCCACTTT
CDR3aa: CASSLTSSKTGLNSPLHF

d_gene: TRBD2
abundance: NA
v_gene: TRBV29-1
j_gene: TRBJ2-7
CDR3nt: TGCAGCGTTGAGTTTATGGCTAGCGGGGCCTCCTACGAGCAGTACTTC
CDR3aa: CSVEFMASGASYEQYF

d_gene: TRBD1
abundance: NA
v_gene: TRBV7-9
j_gene: TRBJ2-7
CDR3nt: TGTGCCAGCAGCTTCTGGACAGGGGTTGGGGAGCAGTACTTC
CDR3aa: CASSFWTGVGEQYF

d_gene: NA
abundance: NA
v_gene: TRBV4-2
j_gene: TRBJ2-7
CDR3nt: TGTGCCAGCAGCCACCACAAGACACACTACGAGCAGTACTTC
CDR3aa: CASSHHKTHYEQYF

d_gene: NA
abundance: NA
v_gene: TRBV7-6
j_gene: TRBJ1-1
CDR3nt: TGTGCCAGCAGCTTAGTTGCAGGCCTGAACACTGAAGCTTTCTTT
CDR3aa: CASSLVAGLNTEAFF

d_gene: NA
abundance: NA
v_gene: TRBV19
j_gene: TRBJ2-3
CDR3nt: TGTGCCAGTAGTATGGGGGACTGGAGCACAGATACGCAGTATTTT
CDR3aa: CASSMGDWSTDTQYF

d_gene: TRBD2
abundance: NA
v_gene: TRBV5-4
j_gene: TRBJ2-3
CDR3nt: TGTGCCAGCAGCCCGACTAGCGGGAGAACAGATACGCAGTATTTT
CDR3aa: CASSPTSGRTDTQYF

d_gene: NA
abundance: once
v_gene: TRBV28
j_gene: TRBJ2-1
CDR3nt: TGTGCCAGCAGCGTGACGGGTTTCAATGAGCAGTTCTTC
CDR3aa: CASSVTGFNEQFF

d_gene: TRBD1
abundance: NA
v_gene: TRBV9
j_gene: TRBJ2-2
CDR3nt: TGTGCCAGCAGCGTACTGCAGGGGGACACCGGGGAGCTGTTTTTT
CDR3aa: CASSVLQGDTGELFF

d_gene: NA
abundance: NA
v_gene: TRBV5-6
j_gene: TRBJ1-1
CDR3nt: TGTGCCAGCAGCTTGAGGGCGCAGGGAACTGAAGCTTTCTTT
CDR3aa: CASSLRAQGTEAFF

d_gene: NA
abundance: NA
v_gene: TRBV5-5
j_gene: TRBJ1-2
CDR3nt: TGTGCCAGCAGCTTGGAAGGGACAACTAACTATGGCTACACCTTC
CDR3aa: CASSLEGTTNYGYTF

d_gene: TRBD2
abundance: NA
v_gene: TRBV6-4
j_gene: TRBJ2-3
CDR3nt: TGTGCCAGCAGCGAGAGCGGGGGGGCCGCAGATACGCAGTATTTT
CDR3aa: CASSESGGAADTQYF

d_gene: NA
abundance: NA
v_gene: TRBV5-1
j_gene: TRBJ1-1
CDR3nt: TGCGCCAGCCAGACCGGGGGGCAGACTGAAGCTTTCTTT
CDR3aa: CASQTGGQTEAFF

d_gene: NA
abundance: few
v_gene: TRBV5-6
j_gene: TRBJ2-7
CDR3nt: TGTGCCAGCAGCGGGGCCGACTACGAGCAGTACTTC
CDR3aa: CASSGADYEQYF

d_gene: TRBD1
abundance: NA
v_gene: TRBV6-6
j_gene: TRBJ2-7
CDR3nt: TGTGCCAGCTCCCCTAAGGGGACAGGGGGCTACGAGCAGTACTTC
CDR3aa: CASSPKGTGGYEQYF

d_gene: NA
abundance: NA
v_gene: TRBV5-4
j_gene: TRBJ2-1
CDR3nt: TGTGCCAGCAGCTTGCCACAGGAGAGCTCCTACAATGAGCAGTTCTTC
CDR3aa: CASSLPQESSYNEQFF

d_gene: TRBD1
abundance: NA
v_gene: TRBV6-1
j_gene: TRBJ1-2
CDR3nt: TGTGCCAGCAGTGGGGGGTGGGACAGCACTAACTATGGCTACACCTTC
CDR3aa: CASSGGWDSTNYGYTF

d_gene: TRBD1
abundance: NA
v_gene: TRBV29-1
j_gene: TRBJ2-2
CDR3nt: TGCAGCGCTATCGATTTGGGCAGGGGGCTCGAGACCGGGGAGCTGTTTTTT
CDR3aa: CSAIDLGRGLETGELFF

d_gene: NA
abundance: once
v_gene: TRBV30
j_gene: TRBJ1-3
CDR3nt: TGTGCCTGGAGGCCACAGGGCTCTGGAAACACCATATATTTT
CDR3aa: CAWRPQGSGNTIYF

d_gene: TRBD2
abundance: NA
v_gene: TRBV6-5
j_gene: TRBJ2-1
CDR3nt: TGTGCCAGCAGTTACTGGGCGGGGGGGCCGGATGAGCAGTTCTTC
CDR3aa: CASSYWAGGPDEQFF

d_gene: TRBD2
abundance: NA
v_gene: TRBV6-5
j_gene: TRBJ2-1
CDR3nt: TGTGCCAGTGGACTAGCGGGGGTCAATGAGCAGTTCTTC
CDR3aa: CASGLAGVNEQFF

d_gene: NA
abundance: NA
v_gene: TRBV6-6
j_gene: TRBJ1-6
CDR3nt: TGTGCCAGCAGTTCCCCGCTCAGCTCCTATAATTCACCCCTCCACTTT
CDR3aa: CASSSPLSSYNSPLHF

d_gene: NA
abundance: NA
v_gene: TRBV11-2
j_gene: TRBJ2-7
CDR3nt: TGTGCCAGCAGCTTAGGGCTAGTGGGCGAGCAGTACTTC
CDR3aa: CASSLGLVGEQYF

d_gene: TRBD2
abundance: NA
v_gene: TRBV6-8
j_gene: TRBJ2-5
CDR3nt: TGTGCCAGCAGCAGGCGAGCGGGGGACCAAGAGACCCAGTACTTC
CDR3aa: CASSRRAGDQETQYF

d_gene: TRBD1
abundance: NA
v_gene: TRBV28
j_gene: TRBJ1-4
CDR3nt: TGTGCCAGCACCCGGACAGGGGGCGATCCTAATGAAAAACTGTTTTTT
CDR3aa: CASTRTGGDPNEKLFF

d_gene: NA
abundance: once
v_gene: TRBV6-1
j_gene: TRBJ2-7
CDR3nt: TGTGCCAGCAGTTCGGGCAGGGGCTACGAGCAGTACTTC
CDR3aa: CASSSGRGYEQYF

d_gene: NA
abundance: NA
v_gene: TRBV27
j_gene: TRBJ1-5
CDR3nt: TGTGCCAGCAGTTCAGGGTGGATAAGCAATCAGCCCCAGCATTTT
CDR3aa: CASSSGWISNQPQHF

d_gene: NA
abundance: NA
v_gene: TRBV7-6
j_gene: TRBJ2-3
CDR3nt: TGTGCCAGCAGCTTAGAGATAGTGGATACGCAGTATTTT
CDR3aa: CASSLEIVDTQYF

d_gene: TRBD2
abundance: NA
v_gene: TRBV7-3
j_gene: TRBJ2-1
CDR3nt: TGTGCCAGCAGCATAGCGGGAGGGGTATACAATGAGCAGTTCTTC
CDR3aa: CASSIAGGVYNEQFF

d_gene: NA
abundance: NA
v_gene: TRBV7-2
j_gene: TRBJ1-6
CDR3nt: TGTGCCAGCAGCTTAGGGGGGGGGAGCTCCTATAATTCACCCCTCCACTTT
CDR3aa: CASSLGGGSSYNSPLHF

d_gene: NA
abundance: NA
v_gene: TRBV6-1
j_gene: TRBJ1-5
CDR3nt: TGTGCCAGCAGTGAAGAAGGGGTCGGGAGCAATCAGCCCCAGCATTTT
CDR3aa: CASSEEGVGSNQPQHF

d_gene: NA
abundance: NA
v_gene: TRBV5-1
j_gene: TRBJ1-1
CDR3nt: TGCGCCAGCAGCCCGTGGACGGGGATGAACACTGAAGCTTTCTTT
CDR3aa: CASSPWTGMNTEAFF

d_gene: NA
abundance: NA
v_gene: TRBV11-1
j_gene: TRBJ1-1
CDR3nt: TGTGCCAGCAGCTGGGGACAGAACACTGAAGCTTTCTTT
CDR3aa: CASSWGQNTEAFF

d_gene: TRBD1
abundance: NA
v_gene: TRBV7-9
j_gene: TRBJ1-6
CDR3nt: TGTGCCAGCAGCGCCCCGGTCGGGACAGGGATTGATTCACCCCTCCACTTT
CDR3aa: CASSAPVGTGIDSPLHF

d_gene: NA
abundance: NA
v_gene: TRBV19
j_gene: TRBJ1-3
CDR3nt: TGTGCCACCAGCGGCGGGGCAGACTCTGGAAACACCATATATTTT
CDR3aa: CATSGGADSGNTIYF

d_gene: NA
abundance: NA
v_gene: TRBV4-2
j_gene: TRBJ2-1
CDR3nt: TGTGCCAGCAGCCCGCGGTCCATCTCCTACAATGAGCAGTTCTTC
CDR3aa: CASSPRSISYNEQFF

d_gene: NA
abundance: once
v_gene: TRBV7-2
j_gene: TRBJ1-1
CDR3nt: TGTGCCAGCAGCTTAGTTGTCAGGGCCACCATGAACACTGAAGCTTTCTTT
CDR3aa: CASSLVVRATMNTEAFF

d_gene: NA
abundance: NA
v_gene: TRBV7-2
j_gene: TRBJ2-1
CDR3nt: TGTGCCAGCAGCCAAAGCCCCCCTACCCAGCAGTTCTTC
CDR3aa: CASSQSPPTQQFF

d_gene: TRBD2
abundance: NA
v_gene: TRBV4-2
j_gene: TRBJ2-5
CDR3nt: TGTGCCAGCAGCCTCGGTAGCGGGGGAGGACAAGAGACCCAGTACTTC
CDR3aa: CASSLGSGGGQETQYF

d_gene: NA
abundance: NA
v_gene: TRBV6-1
j_gene: TRBJ1-5
CDR3nt: TGTGCCACAGGGGCGGAAATAAATCAGCCCCAGCATTTT
CDR3aa: CATGAEINQPQHF

d_gene: NA
abundance: medium-sized
v_gene: TRBV21-1
j_gene: TRBJ1-6
CDR3nt: TGTGCCACCCCACCCTGGGGGGCAGGGGGTTCGCCCCTCCACTTT
CDR3aa: CATPPWGAGGSPLHF

d_gene: NA
abundance: NA
v_gene: TRBV6-1
j_gene: TRBJ1-6
CDR3nt: TGTGCCAGCAGGACAGCCTCACCCCTCCACTTT
CDR3aa: CASRTASPLHF

d_gene: TRBD1
abundance: NA
v_gene: TRBV9
j_gene: TRBJ1-2
CDR3nt: TGTGCCAGCAGCGTAGGGGAGGGACAGGGAGGGGGCTACACCTTC
CDR3aa: CASSVGEGQGGGYTF

d_gene: NA
abundance: NA
v_gene: TRBV5-8
j_gene: TRBJ1-2
CDR3nt: TGTGCCAGCAGCTTGCTCAACTATGGCTACACCTTC
CDR3aa: CASSLLNYGYTF

d_gene: NA
abundance: NA
v_gene: TRBV6-6
j_gene: TRBJ2-1
CDR3nt: TGTGCCAGCAGTCACGGGGGGCCGAATGAGCAGTTCTTC
CDR3aa: CASSHGGPNEQFF

d_gene: TRBD1
abundance: NA
v_gene: TRBV7-3
j_gene: TRBJ2-3
CDR3nt: TGTGCCAGCACAGGGGACAGGGGGCGAGATACGCAGTATTTT
CDR3aa: CASTGDRGRDTQYF

d_gene: NA
abundance: NA
v_gene: TRBV2
j_gene: TRBJ2-7
CDR3nt: TGTGCCAGCAGTGGCCAGGGACTCGTAGCCTACGAGCAGTACTTC
CDR3aa: CASSGQGLVAYEQYF

d_gene: TRBD2
abundance: NA
v_gene: TRBV13
j_gene: TRBJ2-1
CDR3nt: TGTGCCAGTCACCGGGAGCGGGGGCCCTACAATGAGCAGTTCTTC
CDR3aa: CASHRERGPYNEQFF

d_gene: TRBD2
abundance: few
v_gene: TRBV27
j_gene: TRBJ2-7
CDR3nt: TGTGCCAGCAGTCCACTCCTAGCGGGAGTTTACGAGCAGTACTTC
CDR3aa: CASSPLLAGVYEQYF

d_gene: NA
abundance: NA
v_gene: TRBV5-1
j_gene: TRBJ1-5
CDR3nt: TGCGCCAGCAGCTTGAGCGGGGGGTGGGGTCAGCCCCAGCATTTT
CDR3aa: CASSLSGGWGQPQHF

d_gene: NA
abundance: few
v_gene: TRBV6-5
j_gene: TRBJ1-2
CDR3nt: TGTGCCAGCAGTGCCGGGATGACTTTCGACTACACCTTC
CDR3aa: CASSAGMTFDYTF

d_gene: NA
abundance: NA
v_gene: TRBV15
j_gene: TRBJ2-2
CDR3nt: TGTGCCACCAGCAGATATATGATGCAGGGGACGAACACCGGGGAGCTGTTTTTT
CDR3aa: CATSRYMMQGTNTGELFF

d_gene: NA
abundance: NA
v_gene: TRBV4-2
j_gene: TRBJ2-1
CDR3nt: TGTGCCAGCAGCCAAGGTCGAGGGGGGGCTACGGAGGAGCAGTTCTTC
CDR3aa: CASSQGRGGATEEQFF

d_gene: NA
abundance: NA
v_gene: TRBV9
j_gene: TRBJ1-3
CDR3nt: TGTGCCAGCAGCCCCCAGGGAAGGATTTTCTCTGGAAACACCATATATTTT
CDR3aa: CASSPQGRIFSGNTIYF